Following are 13 T cell receptor beta chains from one sample sequenced in a study of blood T cell repertoires in COVID-19. Sequenced by immunoSEQ multiplex PCR; TCRdb stores in-frame clones only, minus some. Among over 70,000 clones listed, 75% to 90% were seen once. The specimen was peripheral blood. The receptors here all came from a human donor in a cohort sampled during active COVID-19.

In DNA, the CDR3 is TGTGCCAGCTCACCACCTGTACAGGCAAGTACGCAGTTCTTC. This encodes CASSPPVQASTQFF. The V and J genes are TRBV18 and TRBJ2-1; D is possibly TRBD1 (5 bases). Germline CDR1 reads KGHSH; CDR2 reads LQKENI. This CDR3 contains 14 residues. V lost 0 bases to trimming and J lost 12 bases, with 15 bases between them.

The chain employs TRBV11-3 and TRBJ2-4; D is undetermined. V was cut by 3 bases and J by 8 bases, with 14 bases left in between. Germline-derived CDR1 and CDR2 are SGHNT and YENEEA. The CDR3 has 14 amino acids. CDR3 nucleotide sequence: TGTGCCAGCAGCTTCCTGCGTTCGGTCGACATTCAGTACTTC. As protein: CASSFLRSVDIQYF.

This clone occurred a few times. The chain couples TRBV28 to TRBJ2-7, with 8 positions matching TRBD1. J gave up 3 bases and V 5 bases, and 12 bases lay outside the gene matches. CDR3 length: 16 amino acids. The germline V gene has CDR1 MDHEN and CDR2 SYDVKM. The CDR3 loop is CASSPRQGNKGYEQYF. The CDR3 nucleotides are TGTGCCAGCAGTCCGCGACAGGGGAATAAGGGCTACGAGCAGTACTTC.

V gene TRBV11-1 combines with J gene TRBJ2-7; 7 nucleotides agree with TRBD2. The germline V gene encodes CDR1 SGHAT and CDR2 FQDESV (reference sequence). V was pared by 4 bases and J by 6 bases, with 12 bases of the junction left unmatched. The CDR3 is made up of 15 amino acids. The CDR3 DNA is TGTGCCAGCAGCTCCCGAGGAGCGGGGCACGGCGAGCAGTACTTC. Encoded protein: CASSSRGAGHGEQYF.

The chain joins TRBV28 to TRBJ1-1; D ambiguous. This CDR3 has 15 amino acids. The V gene's germline CDR1 is MDHEN and CDR2 SYDVKM. Trimming cost V 6 bases and J 0 bases, with 14 bases left between them. CDR3 amino acids: CASSSPQHLNTEAFF. DNA of the CDR3: TGTGCCAGCAGCTCCCCGCAACACCTGAACACTGAAGCTTTCTTT.

The chain carries TRBV5-3 and TRBJ1-2; D ambiguous. TRBV5-3 is given ORF status, its function remaining uncertain. V shed 0 bases and J shed 2 bases, with 11 bases lying between them. The CDR3 sequence is 15 residues long. CDR3 protein: CARSLDGVLNYGYTF. Written as DNA, the CDR3 is TGTGCCAGAAGCTTGGATGGTGTACTGAACTATGGCTACACCTTC.

The chain employs TRBV5-1 and TRBJ2-7; no reliable D call. Per the germline V gene, CDR1 is SGHRS and CDR2 is YFSETQ. The CDR3 spans 15 residues. Between the trimmed V and J ends, which lost 4 bases and 1 base, there was a span of 15 bases. The CDR3 spells CASSPRPGVSYEQYF. The CDR3 DNA reads as TGCGCCAGCAGCCCCCGGCCTGGAGTATCCTACGAGCAGTACTTC. The entire variable domain, with the rest obtained from reference TRBV5-1 and TRBJ2-7, is as follows: KAGVTQTPRYLIKTRGQQVTLSCSPISGHRSVSWYQQTPGQGLQFLFEYFSETQRNKGNFPGRFSGRQFSNSRSEMNVSTLELGDSALYLCASSPRPGVSYEQYFGPGTRLTVT.

V and J are TRBV4-3 and TRBJ2-7; TRBD1 matches 9 bases. This CDR3 comprises 13 residues. Germline CDR1 and CDR2: LGHNA and YSLEER. V was pared by 5 bases and J by 5 bases, with 4 bases of the junction left unmatched. For the CDR3, the DNA is TGCGCCAGCAGCATGGGACAGGGCCACGAGCAGTACTTC. Translated: CASSMGQGHEQYF.

The V and J genes are TRBV7-2 and TRBJ1-4; 10 nucleotides align to TRBD1. This CDR3 region has 14 residues. CDR1 is SGHTA and CDR2 is FQGNSA in the germline V gene. V lost 3 bases to trimming and J lost 7 bases; unmatched junction nucleotides: 2. The CDR3 loop reads CASSFDRGREKLFF. CDR3 bases: TGTGCCAGCAGCTTCGACAGGGGGCGTGAAAAACTGTTTTTT.

The genes are TRBV7-6 and TRBJ2-5; 12 nucleotides agree with TRBD2. The germline CDR1 and CDR2 sequences are SGHVS and FNYEAQ. The CDR3 spans 17 residues. V lost 3 bases to trimming and J lost 4 bases; unmatched junction nucleotides: 9. CDR3: CASSFLPSGGAGETQYF. For the CDR3, the DNA is TGTGCCAGCAGCTTCCTACCTAGCGGGGGGGCCGGAGAGACCCAGTACTTC.

This clone was seen a single time. The chain combines TRBV7-2 with TRBJ2-2, with D maybe TRBD2 (6 bases). Deletions cut 5 bases from V and 7 bases from J, with 20 bases between. Germline CDR1 reads SGHTA; CDR2 reads FQGNSA. This CDR3 is 16 amino acids long. CDR3 DNA sequence: TGTGCCAGCAGCCCGATGTCGTGGCGGGAAATCGGGGAGCTGTTTTTT. Its protein is CASSPMSWREIGELFF.

The chain employs TRBV7-2 and TRBJ2-7, with TRBD2 matching 11 bases. CDR1 is SGHTA, CDR2 FQGNSA, per germline. The CDR3 covers 16 residues. The ends lost 1 base at V and 4 bases at J; junction bases unmatched: 6. This CDR3 is CASSLGSGRASYEQYF. The CDR3, as DNA: TGTGCCAGCAGCTTAGGTAGCGGGAGGGCCTCGTACGAGCAGTACTTC.

V and J are TRBV28 and TRBJ1-5, with 9 bases lining up with TRBD1. The CDR3 is 15 residues long. The germline gives CDR1 MDHEN, CDR2 SYDVKM. The J segment lost 9 bases and the V segment lost 3 bases, leaving 9 bases of the junction unmatched. The DNA for the CDR3 is TGTGCCAGCAGTTTTCCGGACAGGGGCAACTCGCCCCAGCATTTT. Encoded protein: CASSFPDRGNSPQHF.